These 22 T cell receptor beta chains originate from one sample sequenced in a study of response to subunit inactivated influenza vaccine (dated by TCRdb to between 2018 and 2020). The protocol used for the library was RT-PCR. Sequenced using an Illumina HiSeq 2500. Through fastp at Q25 and MiXCR, TCRdb rebuilt clones from the public reads, retaining in-frame beta chains. Entries that share a CDR3 protein sequence are merged under the most common genes and DNA. The sample contains roughly 700,000 distinct CDR3 sequences, more than 11% of them found a single time. Roughly 6.4% of the sample goes to the ten largest clones. The specimen comprised PBMCs from blood, sampled less than 15 days before vaccination. These receptors all stem from a man in his fifties or sixties who received an inactivated influenza vaccine. Donor details come from another sample of the same person, matched by shared clones.

The chain couples TRBV4-1 to TRBJ2-7; D perhaps matches TRBD1 (5 bases). Germline V lookup: CDR1 MGHRA, CDR2 YSYEKL. The CDR3 extends over 14 amino acids. Trimming cost V 4 bases and J 6 bases, with 16 bases left between them. The CDR3 sequence is CASSPSWGKGEQYF. The CDR3 nucleotides are TGCGCCAGCAGCCCTTCCTGGGGCAAGGGCGAGCAGTACTTC.

This clonotype was detected a few times. This chain links TRBV7-2 with TRBJ1-6, with D maybe TRBD1 (5 bases). From germline, CDR1 is SGHTA and CDR2 FQGNSA. Trimming shortened V by 5 bases and J by 6 bases, and 14 bases separated the two germline ends. This CDR3 has 15 amino acids. The CDR3 DNA follows: TGTGCCAGCAGCCCCCAAAGACAGCGTAATTCACCCCTCCACTTT. The encoded protein is CASSPQRQRNSPLHF.

This clonotype was seen more than once but under ten times. The chain couples TRBV7-2 to TRBJ2-1, with D possibly being TRBD2 (5 bases). Between the trimmed V and J ends, which lost 3 bases and 0 bases, there was a span of 15 bases. Germline lookup yields CDR1 SGHTA and CDR2 FQGNSA. This CDR3 spans 17 amino acids. In nucleotides, the CDR3 is TGTGCCAGCAGCTTTGGGTACGGACTGGGCTCCTACAATGAGCAGTTCTTC. This encodes CASSFGYGLGSYNEQFF.

This clonotype was found a few times. The chain uses TRBV30 and TRBJ1-2, with D perhaps matching TRBD1 (5 bases). Looked up from germline, CDR1 is GTSNPN and CDR2 is SVGIG (reference sequence). This CDR3 contains 12 residues. V lost 2 bases to trimming and J lost 8 bases, with 12 bases between them. The CDR3 nucleotides read TGTGCCTGGAGTTGGCAGGGAGACGGCTACACCTTC. The encoded protein is CAWSWQGDGYTF.

This rearrangement joins TRBV10-3 to TRBJ2-3; D call uncertain. Germline CDR1 ENHRY, CDR2 SYGVKD. V was clipped by 6 bases and J by 2 bases, with 9 bases between them. The CDR3 contains 13 residues. CDR3: CAIRMGITDTQYF. CDR3 DNA sequence: TGTGCCATCAGGATGGGAATCACAGATACGCAGTATTTT.

This clonotype showed up just a few times. V and J are TRBV30 and TRBJ1-1; 10 bases line up with TRBD1. The J segment lost 4 bases and the V segment lost 4 bases, leaving 6 bases of the junction unmatched. The CDR3 contains 14 residues. Looked up from germline, CDR1 is GTSNPN and CDR2 is SVGIG (reference sequence). The CDR3 region is CAWMVWTGGTEAFF. DNA of the CDR3: TGTGCCTGGATGGTGTGGACAGGGGGCACTGAAGCTTTCTTT. Supplemented by reference TRBV30 and TRBJ1-1, the full variable domain reads SQTIHQWPATLVQPVGSPLSLECTVEGTSNPNLYWYRQAAGRGLQLLFYSVGIGQISSEVPQNLSASRPQDRQFILSSKKLLLSDSGFYLCAWMVWTGGTEAFFGQGTRLTVV.

This clonotype is a singleton in its sample. The chain joins TRBV5-1 to TRBJ2-5; D is uncertain. The CDR3 has 13 residues. Trimming removed 2 bases at V and 0 bases at J, with 5 bases between. Germline V CDR1 and CDR2: SGHRS, YFSETQ. The CDR3 loop reads CASSLSNQETQYF. The CDR3 nucleotides are TGCGCCAGCAGCTTATCGAACCAAGAGACCCAGTACTTC. Drawing the rest from reference TRBV5-1 and TRBJ2-5, the complete variable domain is KAGVTQTPRYLIKTRGQQVTLSCSPISGHRSVSWYQQTPGQGLQFLFEYFSETQRNKGNFPGRFSGRQFSNSRSEMNVSTLELGDSALYLCASSLSNQETQYFGPGTRLLVL.

The rearrangement uses TRBV4-1 and TRBJ2-2, with 7 bases aligning to TRBD1. The V segment lost 2 bases and the J segment 9 bases; nucleotides outside the gene matches: 9. Per germline, CDR1 MGHRA and CDR2 YSYEKL. The CDR3 is made up of 15 amino acids. DNA for the CDR3: TGCGCCAGCAGCCAACCCAGGACAGGTGGATGGGAGCTGTTTTTT. Translating gives CASSQPRTGGWELFF.

This clonotype was detected a few times. The chain links TRBV5-5 to TRBJ2-7, with 8 positions matching TRBD1. Germline loops: CDR1 SGHKS, CDR2 YYEKEE (reference sequence). J was trimmed by 3 bases and V by 4 bases; bases with no gene match: 6. The CDR3 has 14 amino acids. The DNA of the CDR3 is TGTGCCAGCAGCCTAACCGGGACAGGCTACGAGCAGTACTTC. Protein product: CASSLTGTGYEQYF.

In its sample, this clonotype was seen a few times. The CDR3 reads CSVAVGDEKLFF. Here the CDR3 DNA reads TGCAGCGTGGCTGTGGGGGATGAAAAACTGTTTTTT. The chain has TRBV29-1 and TRBJ1-4; D perhaps matches TRBD1 (5 bases). The CDR3 extends over 12 amino acids. CDR1 SQVTM and CDR2 ANQGSEA come from the germline V gene. V was trimmed by 6 bases and J by 6 bases, leaving 11 bases between them.

V and J are TRBV20-1 and TRBJ2-7, with TRBD1 as a possible D gene (5 bases). V shed 3 bases and J shed 3 bases, with 9 bases lying between them. Germline CDR1 and CDR2: DFQATT and SNEGSKA (reference sequence). This CDR3 has 12 amino acids. CDR3 amino acids: CSARGHLYEQYF. The CDR3 nucleotides read TGCAGTGCTAGGGGGCATCTCTACGAGCAGTACTTC.

This rearrangement joins TRBV2 to TRBJ1-3; D is uncertain. Germline CDR1 and CDR2: SNHLY and FYNNEI. This CDR3 spans 16 amino acids. The V and J ends lost 1 base and 0 bases respectively, with 10 bases between them. CDR3 residues: CASSEGQATSGNTIYF. DNA for the CDR3: TGTGCCAGCAGTGAAGGTCAGGCTACCTCTGGAAACACCATATATTTT.

V and J are TRBV20-1 and TRBJ2-3; TRBD2 aligns across 9 bases. This CDR3 has 14 amino acids. Germline CDR1 and CDR2: DFQATT and SNEGSKA (reference sequence). The V gene end was trimmed by 3 bases and the J gene end by 4 bases; junction bases not matched to a gene: 5. The CDR3 DNA sequence: TGCAGTGCTAGTACTAGCGGGTTCTCAGATACGCAGTATTTT. Its protein product is CSASTSGFSDTQYF.

The chain carries TRBV20-1 and TRBJ2-2; 7 bases map to TRBD2. Germline V gives CDR1 DFQATT, CDR2 SNEGSKA (reference sequence). With 1 base clipped from V and 7 bases from J, the junction kept 3 bases outside the gene matches. The CDR3 length is 13 residues. CDR3 loop: CSARAGGGGELFF. DNA for the CDR3: TGCAGTGCTAGAGCGGGAGGCGGCGGGGAGCTGTTTTTT.

This clonotype was seen a handful of times. The rearrangement uses TRBV28 and TRBJ2-7; TRBD2 is a possible D gene (5 bases). Germline CDR1 MDHEN, CDR2 SYDVKM. V was trimmed by 6 bases and J by 1 base, leaving 16 bases between them. There are 15 residues in the CDR3. DNA of the CDR3: TGTGCCAGCAGCGAGCCGGGGTACCAGTCCTACGAGCAGTACTTC. Protein product: CASSEPGYQSYEQYF. The full variable domain, in which reference TRBV28 and TRBJ2-7 provide the parts outside the CDR3, is DVKVTQSSRYLVKRTGEKVFLECVQDMDHENMFWYRQDPGLGLRLIYFSYDVKMKEKGDIPEGYSVSREKKERFSLILESASTNQTSMYLCASSEPGYQSYEQYFGPGTRLTVT.

The rearrangement joins TRBV19 to TRBJ2-7; TRBD2 matches 12 bases. Germline lookup yields CDR1 LNHDA and CDR2 SQIVND (reference sequence). V shed 3 bases, J shed 5 bases, and the junction held 5 bases outside the gene matches. The length of the CDR3 is 15 residues. The CDR3 region is CASSMMTSGRNEQYF. DNA for the CDR3: TGTGCCAGTAGTATGATGACTAGCGGGAGAAACGAGCAGTACTTC.

The V gene is TRBV20-1, the J gene TRBJ1-6; D is unresolved. The germline V and J ends were trimmed by 3 bases and 4 bases, with 7 bases remaining between them. Germline values: CDR1 DFQATT, CDR2 SNEGSKA (reference sequence). The CDR3 spans 13 residues. This chain's CDR3 is CSARAEYNSPLHF. The DNA of the CDR3 is TGCAGTGCTAGGGCAGAATATAATTCACCCCTCCACTTT.

V gene TRBV6-2 or TRBV6-3 combines with J gene TRBJ2-6, with D hard to call. The CDR3 runs 15 residues. CDR1 and CDR2 from the germline V gene are MNHEY and SVGEGT. V shed 2 bases and J shed 2 bases, with 7 bases lying between them. CDR3 DNA sequence: TGTGCCAGCAGTTACCCCGTGACTGGGGCCAACGTCCTGACTTTC. Its translation: CASSYPVTGANVLTF.

Notes on this clonotype: One junction end disagrees with the germline gene, perhaps due to a read error. This chain joins TRBV20-1 and TRBJ2-2; 7 nucleotides align to TRBD2. The V gene's germline CDR1 is DFQATT and CDR2 SNEGSKA (reference sequence). The CDR3 is made up of 16 amino acids. This CDR3 reads CCAPTNGRPNTGELFF. DNA of the CDR3: TGCTGTGCGCCTACTAACGGGAGGCCGAACACCGGGGAGCTGTTTTTT.

The chain links TRBV5-1 to TRBJ2-1; maybe TRBD2 (6 bases). V gave up 0 bases and J gave up 0 bases, with 10 bases separating them. The germline gives CDR1 SGHRS, CDR2 YFSETQ. The CDR3 contains 16 residues. DNA of the CDR3: TGCGCCAGCAGCTTGGGGGGCGGGAACTCCTACAATGAGCAGTTCTTC. It codes for CASSLGGGNSYNEQFF. The variable domain in full, with the rest retrieved from reference TRBV5-1 and TRBJ2-1, is KAGVTQTPRYLIKTRGQQVTLSCSPISGHRSVSWYQQTPGQGLQFLFEYFSETQRNKGNFPGRFSGRQFSNSRSEMNVSTLELGDSALYLCASSLGGGNSYNEQFFGPGTRLTVL.

This clonotype was seen ten or more times. V gene TRBV7-2 combines with J gene TRBJ2-3; D is perhaps TRBD1 (6 bases). The CDR3 spans 13 residues. From germline, CDR1 is SGHTA and CDR2 FQGNSA. Trimming left V 1 base short and J 8 bases short, with 10 bases between. The CDR3 DNA sequence: TGTGCCAGCAGCTTAGTAGGGGGAGCTACGCAGTATTTT. Amino acid sequence: CASSLVGGATQYF.

This clonotype was counted a few times. This rearrangement joins TRBV7-2 to TRBJ2-7; 11 positions agree with TRBD2. The CDR3 is 15 amino acids. Germline CDR1 and CDR2: SGHTA and FQGNSA. V trimming: 5 bases; J trimming: 0 bases; junction bases outside the gene matches: 3. CDR3 DNA: TGTGCCAGCAGCGCGACTAGCGGGGACTCCTACGAGCAGTACTTC. Translating it yields CASSATSGDSYEQYF.